One sample yielded the 32 T cell receptor beta chains listed below, sequenced in a study of blood T cell repertoires in COVID-19. Here immunoSEQ multiplex PCR was the method, and the copy in TCRdb shows in-frame clones only, minus some. The table shows about 70,000 clones, with more than 80% occurring only once. The sequenced sample consisted of peripheral blood. These receptors came from a woman between 70 and 85 years old with acute or convalescent COVID-19.

The chain uses TRBV19 and TRBJ2-7; the match to TRBD1 covers 8 bases. The CDR3 is 12 amino acids. Germline lookup yields CDR1 LNHDA and CDR2 SQIVND (reference sequence). V was clipped by 4 bases and J by 7 bases; unmatched bases: 3. The CDR3 protein is CASSTRQGEQYF. The DNA for the CDR3 is TGTGCCAGTAGTACGCGACAGGGGGAGCAGTACTTC.

V and J are TRBV19 and TRBJ2-3, with 7 bases matching TRBD1. This CDR3 has 14 amino acids. The J segment lost 2 bases and the V segment lost 4 bases, leaving 3 bases of the junction unmatched. CDR1 is LNHDA, CDR2 SQIVND, per germline (reference sequence). The DNA for the CDR3 is TGTGCCAGTAGTACAAGGGGGCACACAGATACGCAGTATTTT. This codes for CASSTRGHTDTQYF.

The J gene is TRBJ1-2, the V gene TRBV30, with unresolved D. This CDR3 region has 14 residues. CDR1 and CDR2 (germline): GTSNPN, SVGIG (reference sequence). Trimming removed 8 bases at V and 4 bases at J, with 20 bases between. CDR3 region: CAQPNRGSFYGYTF. In nucleotides, the CDR3 is TGTGCCCAACCTAATAGAGGTTCATTCTATGGCTACACCTTC.

The chain recombines TRBV10-3 with TRBJ2-3; unclear D gene. The germline gives CDR1 ENHRY, CDR2 SYGVKD. Between the trimmed V and J ends, which lost 7 bases and 6 bases, there was a span of 11 bases. This CDR3 has 12 amino acids. This chain's CDR3 is CAIKGELDTQYF. The CDR3 region has the DNA TGTGCCATCAAAGGAGAATTGGATACGCAGTATTTT.

The gene calls are TRBV10-1 and TRBJ2-2, with 9 bases that match TRBD1. The CDR3 contains 14 residues. Germline lookup yields CDR1 WNHNN and CDR2 SYGVQD (reference sequence). The trim removed 6 bases at V and 1 base at J, leaving 0 bases unmatched. DNA for the CDR3: TGCGCCAGCAGGGACAGGGGGAACACCGGGGAGCTGTTTTTT. Translation: CASRDRGNTGELFF.

The genes are TRBV10-2 and TRBJ2-1; maybe TRBD2 (5 bases). V lost 5 bases and J lost 6, with 32 bases in between. The CDR3 runs to 20 residues. CDR1 and CDR2 (germline): WSHSY, SAAADI. The chain's CDR3 is CASSNTRVRSPSTFVNEQFF. DNA of the CDR3: TGCGCCAGCAGTAATACTAGGGTTAGGTCGCCCTCCACTTTCGTCAATGAGCAGTTCTTC.

V and J are TRBV28 and TRBJ2-5; 11 nucleotides agree with TRBD1. Germline CDR1 and CDR2: MDHEN and SYDVKM. The CDR3 sequence is 15 residues long. V was clipped by 2 bases and J by 5 bases; unmatched bases: 4. CDR3 in DNA: TGTGCCAGCAGTTTAGCCGGGACAGGGGGGGAGACCCAGTACTTC. This codes for CASSLAGTGGETQYF.

To note about this clone: An end of the junction differs from the germline gene, which may be a read error. The chain is built from TRBV6-1 and TRBJ1-3; D is unresolved. The CDR3 has 17 amino acids. From germline, CDR1 is MNHNS and CDR2 SASEGT. Here the CDR3 reads CASSALQAPYSGNTIYF. CDR3 bases: TGCGCCAGCAGTGCCCTCCAGGCCCCTTACTCTGGAAACACCATATATTTT.

The chain uses TRBV5-5 and TRBJ2-7; D gene unclear. The V end lost 4 bases, the J end lost 0 bases, and 23 bases lay between the germline ends. The CDR3 extends over 18 amino acids. Germline CDR1 and CDR2: SGHKS and YYEKEE (reference sequence). CDR3 region: CASSLSPGPSSSSYEQYF. CDR3 DNA: TGTGCCAGCAGCCTCTCCCCGGGTCCCAGTAGCAGCTCCTACGAGCAGTACTTC.

This clone was detected only a few times. The rearrangement uses TRBV10-3 and TRBJ1-1, with D perhaps TRBD1 (5 bases). The V end was cut by 4 bases, the J end by 7 bases, with 19 bases between. This CDR3 is 15 amino acids long. CDR1 and CDR2 (germline): ENHRY, SYGVKD. The DNA for the CDR3 is TGTGCCATCAGTGCCCCCACCGGGGGTAGGAATGAAGCTTTCTTT. Its translation: CAISAPTGGRNEAFF.

The chain is built from TRBV19 and TRBJ1-6; TRBD1 agrees at 10 bases. The CDR3 covers 15 residues. V shed 2 bases, J shed 7 bases, and the junction held 2 bases outside the gene matches. From germline, CDR1 is LNHDA and CDR2 SQIVND (reference sequence). CDR3 residues: CASSIRDRGNSPLHF. DNA for the CDR3: TGTGCCAGTAGTATAAGGGACAGGGGAAATTCACCCCTCCACTTT.

The V and J genes are TRBV7-3 and TRBJ1-4, with D tentatively TRBD1 (5 bases). Germline V gene data show CDR1 as SGHTA and CDR2 as FQGTGA. The CDR3 is 13 residues long. V gave up 1 base and J gave up 8 bases, with 8 bases separating them. DNA for the CDR3: TGTGCCAGCAGCTTAAACAGGAACGAAAAACTGTTTTTT. Protein: CASSLNRNEKLFF.

The chain couples TRBV28 to TRBJ2-2; D is possibly TRBD1 (5 bases). The CDR3 is 16 amino acids. Germline values: CDR1 MDHEN, CDR2 SYDVKM. The V and J ends lost 5 bases and 5 bases respectively, with 18 bases between them. CDR3 DNA sequence: TGTGCCAGCAGTCTCCTGGTTGGTCCAGGGACCGGGGAGCTGTTTTTT. Translating it yields CASSLLVGPGTGELFF. The variable domain in full, completed from reference TRBV28 and TRBJ2-2, reads DVKVTQSSRYLVKRTGEKVFLECVQDMDHENMFWYRQDPGLGLRLIYFSYDVKMKEKGDIPEGYSVSREKKERFSLILESASTNQTSMYLCASSLLVGPGTGELFFGEGSRLTVL.

The chain carries TRBV10-3 and TRBJ1-2; possibly TRBD1 for D (6 bases). Germline V gene sequence: CDR1 ENHRY, CDR2 SYGVKD. V gave up 2 bases and J gave up 4 bases, with 11 bases separating them. This CDR3 is 14 amino acids long. The CDR3: CAISEGTQAYGYTF. The CDR3 coding sequence is TGTGCCATCAGTGAGGGGACACAAGCCTATGGCTACACCTTC.

The chain uses TRBV2 and TRBJ1-1; 8 nucleotides line up with TRBD1. The germline V gene has CDR1 SNHLY and CDR2 FYNNEI. The CDR3 totals 12 residues. V shed 6 bases, J shed 7 bases, and the junction held 4 bases outside the gene matches. CDR3 DNA: TGTGCCAGCAGCCTAGGGACAGGTGAAGCTTTCTTT. Amino acid sequence: CASSLGTGEAFF.

The chain links TRBV6-5 to TRBJ1-1; D uncertain. V lost 6 bases, J lost 1 base, and 15 bases lay in between. The CDR3 totals 15 residues. Germline lookup yields CDR1 MNHEY and CDR2 SVGAGI. CDR3 amino acids: CASSRLSYGNTEAFF. CDR3 DNA: TGTGCCAGCAGCCGATTGAGTTACGGGAACACTGAAGCTTTCTTT.

This chain joins TRBV2 and TRBJ2-1; TRBD1 aligns across 7 bases. CDR3 length equals 13 residues. V shed 6 bases, J shed 7 bases, and the junction held 6 bases outside the gene matches. Germline V gives CDR1 SNHLY, CDR2 FYNNEI. The CDR3 DNA reads as TGTGCCAGCAGAGACAGGGTGGAGAATGAGCAGTTCTTC. This translates into CASRDRVENEQFF.

The chain links TRBV12-1 to TRBJ2-1; the table names TRBD1, a call not compared with the DNA. TRBV12-1 is deemed a pseudogene. This CDR3 is 19 amino acids long. CDR3 sequence reads: CASSPNPTGAPPSYNEQFF. The CDR3, as DNA: TGTGCCAGCAGCCCCAACCCCACAGGGGCGCCCCCCTCCTACAATGAGCAGTTCTTC.

This clone was observed a few times. The chain recombines TRBV4-2 with TRBJ2-3, with D possibly matching TRBD1 (5 bases). Per the germline V gene, CDR1 is LGHNA and CDR2 is YNFKEQ. The V gene lost 0 bases and the J gene lost 8 bases, with 15 bases spanning the gap. CDR3 size: 15 residues. CDR3 nucleotide sequence: TGTGCCAGCAGCCAAGATCGGACAAGTCAGGGTACGCAGTATTTT. Translated: CASSQDRTSQGTQYF.

J is TRBJ2-2 and V is TRBV27; D uncertain. Germline values: CDR1 MNHEY, CDR2 SMNVEV (reference sequence). This CDR3 contains 16 residues. V gave up 0 bases and J gave up 1 base, with 9 bases separating them. CDR3 DNA: TGTGCCAGCAGTTTATCGTTCCGGGTGAACACCGGGGAGCTGTTTTTT. Translating it yields CASSLSFRVNTGELFF.

The CDR3 bases are TGTGCCAGCAGCTCGGACAGAGGGGAGACCCAGTACTTC. It specifies CASSSDRGETQYF. The J gene is TRBJ2-5, the V gene TRBV6-4; D is perhaps TRBD1 (6 bases). Germline assignment: CDR1 MRHNA and CDR2 SNTAGT. The CDR3 contains 13 residues. The V and J ends lost 6 bases and 5 bases respectively, with 13 bases between them.

This clone was counted between two and nine times. The V gene is TRBV7-3, the J gene TRBJ1-6, with TRBD1 matching over 12 bases. Germline V gene lookup returns CDR1 SGHTA and CDR2 FQGTGA. The junction had 4 bases not matched to a gene; V was cut back by 6 bases and J by 10 bases. The CDR3 consists of 14 residues. The CDR3 protein is CASRGQGADSPLHF. The CDR3, as DNA: TGTGCCAGCAGGGGACAGGGGGCAGACTCACCCCTCCACTTT.

This clone is a singleton in its sample. The chain has TRBV6-5 and TRBJ1-2; 7 positions agree with TRBD1. The junction had 4 bases not matched to a gene; V was cut back by 7 bases and J by 2 bases. The CDR3 has 13 amino acids. Germline V lookup: CDR1 MNHEY, CDR2 SVGAGI. The DNA for the CDR3 is TGTGCCAGCAACCCGACAGGGAACTATGGCTACACCTTC. Encoded protein: CASNPTGNYGYTF.

Details on this clone: Compared with germline, one end of the junction differs, possibly owing to a read error. This sequence joins TRBV28 and TRBJ2-3, with TRBD2 identical over 8 bases. Germline lookup yields CDR1 MDHEN and CDR2 SYDVKM. The CDR3 sequence is 14 residues long. This CDR3 is CASSLSKPGGRRGF. DNA for the CDR3: TGTGCCAGCAGTTTATCCAAACCGGGGGGGAGGAGGGGTTTT.

The gene calls are TRBV7-6 and TRBJ2-3; possibly TRBD2 for D (5 bases). The germline V gene encodes CDR1 SGHVS and CDR2 FNYEAQ. The V and J ends lost 1 base and 6 bases respectively, with 17 bases between them. The CDR3 runs to 16 residues. The CDR3 reads CASSLEASPPGDTQYF. CDR3 in DNA: TGTGCCAGCAGCTTAGAGGCTAGCCCACCTGGGGATACGCAGTATTTT.

The rearrangement links TRBV11-2 to TRBJ1-1; D is unclear. The CDR3 is 15 residues long. The V and J ends lost 5 bases and 1 base respectively, with 14 bases between them. Germline V gene sequence: CDR1 SGHAT, CDR2 FQNNGV. CDR3 residues: CASSHAGTTNTEAFF. The CDR3 DNA sequence: TGTGCCAGCAGCCACGCGGGCACGACGAACACTGAAGCTTTCTTT.

The genes are TRBV7-9 and TRBJ1-4; TRBD1 is a possible D gene (6 bases). CDR1 and CDR2 from the germline V gene are SEHNR and FQNEAQ (reference sequence). V was pared by 5 bases and J by 13 bases, with 17 bases between. The CDR3 extends over 13 amino acids. CDR3 in amino acids: CASSPRGGGGLFF. In nucleotides, the CDR3 is TGTGCCAGCAGCCCGCGTGGGGGGGGCGGACTGTTTTTT.

The chain joins TRBV24-1 to TRBJ1-2; 7 nucleotides line up with TRBD1. J gave up 7 bases and V 1 base, and 2 bases lay outside the gene matches. Germline assignment: CDR1 KGHDR and CDR2 SFDVKD. The CDR3 has 13 residues. CDR3 coding DNA: TGTGCCACCAGTGATTTTAACAGGGGTGGCTACACCTTC. Protein sequence: CATSDFNRGGYTF.

The V call is TRBV6-2 or TRBV6-3, the J call TRBJ2-7; no firm D call. Per germline, CDR1 MNHEY and CDR2 SVGEGT. The ends were cut back, 2 bases at V and 6 bases at J, with 8 bases in the middle. This CDR3 is 12 amino acids long. The CDR3 is CASSYGSGEQYF. The CDR3 nucleotides are TGTGCCAGCAGTTACGGGTCGGGCGAGCAGTACTTC.

This clone appeared a single time. This chain links TRBV29-1 with TRBJ2-7, with a tentative D call TRBD2 (6 bases). V dropped 4 bases and J dropped 3 bases, with 7 bases sitting between them. This CDR3 spans 11 amino acids. Per germline, CDR1 SQVTM and CDR2 ANQGSEA. Here the CDR3 reads CSVAGSYEQYF. The CDR3, as DNA: TGCAGCGTTGCCGGGAGCTACGAGCAGTACTTC.

The CDR3 region is CASSPVRQPQHF. The CDR3 coding sequence is TGTGCCAGCAGTCCCGTCCGTCAGCCCCAGCATTTT. The chain uses TRBV28 and TRBJ1-5; no firm D call. The CDR3 contains 12 residues. V lost 5 bases and J 6 bases, leaving 8 bases between the germline ends. Per the germline V gene, CDR1 is MDHEN and CDR2 is SYDVKM.

This rearrangement joins TRBV11-2 to TRBJ2-1; TRBD2 aligns across 7 bases. Germline assignment: CDR1 SGHAT and CDR2 FQNNGV. This CDR3 comprises 13 residues. J lost 7 bases, V lost 4 bases, and 4 bases had no gene match. The DNA of the CDR3 is TGTGCCAGCAGCTGGTGGGGGGGGAATGAGCAGTTCTTC. Translation: CASSWWGGNEQFF.